This paragraph covers one T cell receptor (beta chain) sequence. What it binds is not known. The data derive from a study of PD-1 blockade in classical Hodgkin lymphoma. Overall study results and limits: Newly diagnosed patients were said to have less baseline TCR diversity than healthy donors did. It was CD4+ TCR diversity, not CD8+, that rose significantly by C4D1.

Assay: immunoSEQ multiplex PCR; the TCRdb copy retains only in-frame clones and omits some. The repertoire holds about 27,000 clones, roughly 80% seen once, with 2.4% in the top ten. All the patients suffered relapse after autologous stem cell transplantation, and brentuximab vedotin exposure differed. Purification of CD4+ T cells from thawed PBMCs was achieved by magnetic negative selection. The J segment lost 4 bases and the V segment lost 5 bases, leaving 8 bases of the junction unmatched. Germline V lookup: CDR1 SGHTA, CDR2 FQGTGA. This CDR3 has 15 residues. The V and J genes are TRBV7-3 and TRBJ2-5; TRBD2 aligns across 9 bases. This receptor was identified in a human donor with classical Hodgkin lymphoma. Sequences were derived from CD4+ T cells from blood, sampled at baseline. Here the CDR3 DNA reads TGTGCCAGCAGCCCGTCCGGGACTAGCAGAGAGACCCAGTACTTC. Translated: CASSPSGTSRETQYF.